This note documents a single T cell receptor (beta chain) sequence. The sample is drawn from a study of blood T cell repertoires in COVID-19. Study overall: COVID-19 samples from acute and convalescent phases originated in the United States, Italy and Spain. T cells, B-cell-depleted T cells, or PBMCs provided the cDNA or gDNA that served as material.

The CDR3 contains 14 residues. Germline V CDR1 and CDR2: LGHNA, YNFKEQ. With 0 bases removed from V and 7 bases from J, the gap between germline ends came to 7 bases. The authors' processing: Nucleated cell counts were estimated from reference gene primer amplification. The data were produced by immunoSEQ multiplex PCR, yet TCRdb's version contains in-frame clones alone and is incomplete. The V and J calls and clone size are taken from that table; D and trimming were inferred from the DNA. The table lists about 140,000 clones, 80% to 85% of them singletons, with 3% to 4.5% in the top ten. The chain couples TRBV4-2 to TRBJ1-6; the D is unclear. The TCR comes from a woman aged 60-70 years with acute or convalescent COVID-19. The sequenced sample was peripheral blood. Here the CDR3 reads CASSQEERNSPLHF. DNA for the CDR3: TGTGCCAGCAGCCAAGAAGAGAGGAATTCACCCCTCCACTTT.